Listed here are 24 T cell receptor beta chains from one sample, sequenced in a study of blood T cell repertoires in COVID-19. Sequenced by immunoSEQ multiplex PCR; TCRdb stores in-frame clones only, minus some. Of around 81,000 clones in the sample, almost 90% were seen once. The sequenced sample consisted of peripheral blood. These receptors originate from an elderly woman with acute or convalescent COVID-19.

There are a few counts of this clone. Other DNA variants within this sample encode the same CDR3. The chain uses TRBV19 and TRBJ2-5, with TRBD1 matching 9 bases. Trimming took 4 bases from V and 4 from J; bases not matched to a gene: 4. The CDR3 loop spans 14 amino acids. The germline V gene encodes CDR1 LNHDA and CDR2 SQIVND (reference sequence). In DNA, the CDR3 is TGTGCCAGTAGTACAACAGGGGGCGGAGAGACCCAGTACTTC. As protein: CASSTTGGGETQYF.

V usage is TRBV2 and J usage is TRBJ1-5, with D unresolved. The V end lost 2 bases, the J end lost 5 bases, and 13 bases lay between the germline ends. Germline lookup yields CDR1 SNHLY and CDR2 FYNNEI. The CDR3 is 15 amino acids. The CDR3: CASSEWAAPDQPQHF. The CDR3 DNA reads TGTGCCAGCAGTGAATGGGCTGCCCCTGATCAGCCCCAGCATTTT.

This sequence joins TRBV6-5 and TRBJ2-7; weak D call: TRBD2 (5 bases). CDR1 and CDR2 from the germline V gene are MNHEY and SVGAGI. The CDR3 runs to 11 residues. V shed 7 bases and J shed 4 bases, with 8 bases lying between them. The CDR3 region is CASNLAYEQYF. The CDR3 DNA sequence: TGTGCCAGCAACCTAGCTTACGAGCAGTACTTC.

CDR3 sequence reads: CASSPDADYGYTF. CDR3 DNA sequence: TGTGCCAGCTCACCAGACGCGGACTATGGCTACACCTTC. The V and J genes are TRBV18 and TRBJ1-2; D remains ambiguous. Germline V lookup: CDR1 KGHSH, CDR2 LQKENI. V shed 2 bases and J shed 3 bases, with 7 bases lying between them. The CDR3 sequence is 13 residues long.

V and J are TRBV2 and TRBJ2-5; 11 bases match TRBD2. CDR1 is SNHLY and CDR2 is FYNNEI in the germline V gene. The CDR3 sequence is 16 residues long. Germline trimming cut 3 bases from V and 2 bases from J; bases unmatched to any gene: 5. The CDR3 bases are TGTGCCAGCAGTGATTTAGGGACTAGCGGACAAGAGACCCAGTACTTC. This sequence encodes CASSDLGTSGQETQYF.

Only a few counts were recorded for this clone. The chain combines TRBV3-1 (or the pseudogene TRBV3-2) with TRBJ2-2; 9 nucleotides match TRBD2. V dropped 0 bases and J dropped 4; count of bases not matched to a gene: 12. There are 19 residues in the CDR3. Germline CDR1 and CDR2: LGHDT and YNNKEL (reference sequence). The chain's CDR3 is CASSQDNLVAGEGTGELFF. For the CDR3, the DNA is TGTGCCAGCAGCCAAGATAACCTTGTAGCGGGAGAGGGCACCGGGGAGCTGTTTTTT.

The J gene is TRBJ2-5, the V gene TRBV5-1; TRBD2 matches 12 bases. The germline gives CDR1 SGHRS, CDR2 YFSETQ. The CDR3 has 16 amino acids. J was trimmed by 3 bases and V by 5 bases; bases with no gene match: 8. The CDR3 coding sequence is TGCGCCAGCAGTTACTCGACTAGCGGGGGAAAAGAGACCCAGTACTTC. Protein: CASSYSTSGGKETQYF.

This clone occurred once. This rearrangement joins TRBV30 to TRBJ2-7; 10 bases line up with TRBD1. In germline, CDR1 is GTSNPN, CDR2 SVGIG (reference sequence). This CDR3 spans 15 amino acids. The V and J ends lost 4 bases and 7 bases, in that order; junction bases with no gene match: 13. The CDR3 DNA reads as TGTGCCTGGAAGGAGACAGGGGGCGGTAGGCTGGAGCAGTACTTC. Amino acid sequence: CAWKETGGGRLEQYF.

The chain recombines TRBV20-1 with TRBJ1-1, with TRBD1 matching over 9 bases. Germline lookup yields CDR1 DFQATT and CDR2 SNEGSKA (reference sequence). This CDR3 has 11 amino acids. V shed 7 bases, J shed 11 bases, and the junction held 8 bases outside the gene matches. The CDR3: CSVYHRGQAFF. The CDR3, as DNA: TGCAGTGTATACCACAGGGGGCAGGCTTTCTTT.

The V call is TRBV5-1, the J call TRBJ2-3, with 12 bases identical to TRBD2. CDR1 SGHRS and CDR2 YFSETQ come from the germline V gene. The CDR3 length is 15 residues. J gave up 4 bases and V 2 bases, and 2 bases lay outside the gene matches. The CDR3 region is CASSLRLAGADTQYF. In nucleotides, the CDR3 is TGCGCCAGCAGCTTAAGACTAGCGGGAGCAGATACGCAGTATTTT.

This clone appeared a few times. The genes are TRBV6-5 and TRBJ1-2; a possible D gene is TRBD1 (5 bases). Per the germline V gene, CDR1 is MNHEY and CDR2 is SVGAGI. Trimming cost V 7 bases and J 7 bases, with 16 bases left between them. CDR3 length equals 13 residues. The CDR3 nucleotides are TGTGCCAGCAAGCAGGGCTTTGAGGCTGGCTACACCTTC. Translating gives CASKQGFEAGYTF.

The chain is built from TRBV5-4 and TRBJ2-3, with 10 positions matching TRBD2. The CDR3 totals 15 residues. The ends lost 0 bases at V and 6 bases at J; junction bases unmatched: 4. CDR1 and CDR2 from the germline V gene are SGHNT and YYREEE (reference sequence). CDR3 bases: TGTGCCAGCAGCTTGGCTAGCGGGAGTCCCGATACGCAGTATTTT. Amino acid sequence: CASSLASGSPDTQYF.

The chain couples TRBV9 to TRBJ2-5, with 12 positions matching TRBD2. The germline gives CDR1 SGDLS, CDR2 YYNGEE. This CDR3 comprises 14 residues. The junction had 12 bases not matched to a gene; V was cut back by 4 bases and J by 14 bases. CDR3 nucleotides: TGTGCCAGCAGCCCTGCCGGGACTAGCGGGCCCGGTTACTTC. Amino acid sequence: CASSPAGTSGPGYF.

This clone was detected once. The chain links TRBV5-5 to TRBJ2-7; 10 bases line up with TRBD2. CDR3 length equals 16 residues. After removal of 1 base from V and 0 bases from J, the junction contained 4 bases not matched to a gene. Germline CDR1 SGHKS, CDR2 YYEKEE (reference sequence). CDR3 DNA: TGTGCCAGCAGCTTGTCTAGCGGGGGAATCTCCTACGAGCAGTACTTC. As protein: CASSLSSGGISYEQYF.

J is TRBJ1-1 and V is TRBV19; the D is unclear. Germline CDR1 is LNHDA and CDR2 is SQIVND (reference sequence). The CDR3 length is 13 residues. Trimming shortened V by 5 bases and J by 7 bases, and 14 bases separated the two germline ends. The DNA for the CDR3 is TGTGCCAGTAGTTTTCAATCCGGTCTTGAAGCTTTCTTT. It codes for CASSFQSGLEAFF.

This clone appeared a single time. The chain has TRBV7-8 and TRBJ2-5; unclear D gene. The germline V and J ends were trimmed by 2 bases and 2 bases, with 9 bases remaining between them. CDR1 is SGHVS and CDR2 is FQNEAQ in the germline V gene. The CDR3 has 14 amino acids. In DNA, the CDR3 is TGTGCCAGCAGCTTAACAAGTCAGCAAGAGACCCAGTACTTC. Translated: CASSLTSQQETQYF.

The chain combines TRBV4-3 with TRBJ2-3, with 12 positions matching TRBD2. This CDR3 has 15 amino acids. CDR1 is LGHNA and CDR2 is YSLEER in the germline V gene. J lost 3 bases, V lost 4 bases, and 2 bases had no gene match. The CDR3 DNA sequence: TGCGCCAGCAGCCCCGGACTAGCGGGGACAGATACGCAGTATTTT. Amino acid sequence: CASSPGLAGTDTQYF.

CDR3 nucleotide sequence: TGTGCCAGCAGCTGGACTAGTAAGCGGACCGGGGAGCTGTTTTTT. It translates to CASSWTSKRTGELFF. This chain uses TRBV7-8 with TRBJ2-2, with TRBD2 matching 7 bases. CDR1 is SGHVS, CDR2 FQNEAQ, per germline. The CDR3 runs to 15 residues. V lost 4 bases to trimming and J lost 5 bases; unmatched junction nucleotides: 7.

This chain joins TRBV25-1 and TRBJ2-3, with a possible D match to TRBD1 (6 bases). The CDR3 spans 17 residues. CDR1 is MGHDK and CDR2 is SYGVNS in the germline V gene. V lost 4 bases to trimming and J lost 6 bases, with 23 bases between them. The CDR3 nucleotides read TGTGCCAGCAGTGGTGGCCCGAACAGGGTCCATTGGGATACGCAGTATTTT. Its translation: CASSGGPNRVHWDTQYF.

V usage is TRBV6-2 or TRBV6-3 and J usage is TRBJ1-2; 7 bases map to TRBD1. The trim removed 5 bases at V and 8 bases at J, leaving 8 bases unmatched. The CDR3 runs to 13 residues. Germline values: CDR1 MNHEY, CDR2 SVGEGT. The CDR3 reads CASSPDRVRGYTF. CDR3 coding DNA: TGTGCCAGCAGTCCCGACAGGGTGCGAGGCTACACCTTC.

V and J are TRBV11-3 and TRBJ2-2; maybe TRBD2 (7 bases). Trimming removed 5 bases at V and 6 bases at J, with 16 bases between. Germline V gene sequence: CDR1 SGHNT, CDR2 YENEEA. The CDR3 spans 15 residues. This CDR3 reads CASSPGRGTAGELFF. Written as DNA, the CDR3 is TGTGCCAGCAGCCCGGGGAGGGGGACGGCCGGGGAGCTGTTTTTT. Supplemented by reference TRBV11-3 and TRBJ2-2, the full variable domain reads EAGVVQSPRYKIIEKKQPVAFWCNPISGHNTLYWYLQNLGQGPELLIRYENEEAVDDSQLPKDRFSAERLKGVDSTLKIQPAELGDSAVYLCASSPGRGTAGELFFGEGSRLTVL.

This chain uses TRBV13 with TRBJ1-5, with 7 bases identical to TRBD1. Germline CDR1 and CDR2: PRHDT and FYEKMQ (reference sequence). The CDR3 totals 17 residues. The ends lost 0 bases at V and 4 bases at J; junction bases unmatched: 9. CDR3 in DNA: TGTGCCAGCAGCTTAGGACAGGGGATAGCATGGAATCAGCCCCAGCATTTT. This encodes CASSLGQGIAWNQPQHF. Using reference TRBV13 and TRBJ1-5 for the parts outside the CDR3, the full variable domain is AAGVIQSPRHLIKEKRETATLKCYPIPRHDTVYWYQQGPGQDPQFLISFYEKMQSDKGSIPDRFSAQQFSDYHSELNMSSLELGDSALYFCASSLGQGIAWNQPQHFGDGTRLSIL.

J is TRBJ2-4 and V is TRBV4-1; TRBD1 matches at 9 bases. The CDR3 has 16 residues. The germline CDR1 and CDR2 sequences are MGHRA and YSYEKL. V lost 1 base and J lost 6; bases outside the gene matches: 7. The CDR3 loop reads CASSQVQQGALNIQYF. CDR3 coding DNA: TGCGCCAGCAGCCAAGTTCAACAGGGGGCGTTAAACATTCAGTACTTC.

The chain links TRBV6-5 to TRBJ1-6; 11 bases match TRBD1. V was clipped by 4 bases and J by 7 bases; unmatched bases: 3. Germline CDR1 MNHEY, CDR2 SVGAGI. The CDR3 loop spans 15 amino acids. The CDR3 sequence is CASSWTGGLNSPLHF. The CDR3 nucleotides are TGTGCCAGCAGTTGGACAGGGGGCTTGAATTCACCCCTCCACTTT.